This T cell receptor beta chain stems from a study of cytomegalovirus exposure and HLA in healthy donors. Germline assignment: CDR1 SGHDT and CDR2 YYEEEE. V lost 2 bases and J lost 7; bases outside the gene matches: 8. The CDR3 totals 15 residues. Researchers ran the PCR with 60 Vbeta and 13 Jbeta primers. Data came from immunoSEQ multiplex PCR; TCRdb stores just in-frame clones and leaves some out. In the table there are about 210,000 clones, about 79% of which are singletons. This chain links TRBV5-6 with TRBJ2-7; 11 bases are a match to TRBD1. The specimen sequenced was PBMCs. The sequence came from a male donor in good health and CMV-seronegative. The CDR3 spells CASSFGTGGRGEQYF. Written as DNA, the CDR3 is TGTGCCAGCAGCTTCGGGACAGGGGGGAGGGGGGAGCAGTACTTC.